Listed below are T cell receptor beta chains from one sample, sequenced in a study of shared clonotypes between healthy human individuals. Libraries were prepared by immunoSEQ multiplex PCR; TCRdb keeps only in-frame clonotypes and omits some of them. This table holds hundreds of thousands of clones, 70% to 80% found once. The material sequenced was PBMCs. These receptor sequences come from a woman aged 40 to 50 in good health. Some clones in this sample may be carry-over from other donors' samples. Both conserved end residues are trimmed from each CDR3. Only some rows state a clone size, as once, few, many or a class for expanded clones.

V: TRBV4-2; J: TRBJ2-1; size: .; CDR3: ASSQGSGRNEQF
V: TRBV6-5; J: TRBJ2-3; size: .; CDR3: ASSYEGGSGDTQY
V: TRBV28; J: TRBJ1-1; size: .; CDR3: ASGRAPDEAL
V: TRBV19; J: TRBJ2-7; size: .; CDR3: ASSTASGRGSYEQY
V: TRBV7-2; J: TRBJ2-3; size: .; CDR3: ASSTRTTSTDTQY
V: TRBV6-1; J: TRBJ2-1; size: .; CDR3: ASRTLAGVGYEQF
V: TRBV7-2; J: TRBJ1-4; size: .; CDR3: ASSLRAGATNEKLF
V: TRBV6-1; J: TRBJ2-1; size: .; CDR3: ASRAPGAYNEQF
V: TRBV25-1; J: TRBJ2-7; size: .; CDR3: ASSLRRRGGEQY
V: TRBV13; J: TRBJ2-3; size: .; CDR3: ASTKGGDTQY
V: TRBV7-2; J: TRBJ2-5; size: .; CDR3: ASSLGTGVEKTQY
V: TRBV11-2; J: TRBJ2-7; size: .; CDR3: ASSSGLASSYEQY
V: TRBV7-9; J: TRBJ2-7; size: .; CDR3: ASSSPGRIYEQY
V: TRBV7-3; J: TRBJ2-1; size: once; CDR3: ASSNSGGSFNEQF
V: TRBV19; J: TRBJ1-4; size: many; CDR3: ASRDRGREEKLF
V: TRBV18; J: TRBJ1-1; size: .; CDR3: ASSQALPNTEAF
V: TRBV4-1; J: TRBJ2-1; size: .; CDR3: ASSQGGRSV
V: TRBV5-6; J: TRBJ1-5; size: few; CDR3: ASSLTGGPGNQPQH
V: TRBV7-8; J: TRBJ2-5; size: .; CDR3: ASTLIRGTGGETQY
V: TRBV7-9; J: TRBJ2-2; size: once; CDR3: ASSFQRGGELF
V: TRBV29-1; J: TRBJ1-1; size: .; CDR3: SVSFGTGGAEAL
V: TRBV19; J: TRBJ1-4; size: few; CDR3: ASTGGATNEKLF
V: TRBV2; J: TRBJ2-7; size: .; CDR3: ASSQGQVGY
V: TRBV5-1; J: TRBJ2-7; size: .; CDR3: ASSLESQDVKY
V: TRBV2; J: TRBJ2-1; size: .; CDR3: ASRLAGDDNEQF
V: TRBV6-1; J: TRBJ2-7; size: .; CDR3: ASSGPGTGIGYEQY
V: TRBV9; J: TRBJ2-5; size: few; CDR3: ASSRDSLGLETQY
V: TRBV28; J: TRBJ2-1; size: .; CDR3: ASSLGPGPVNEQF
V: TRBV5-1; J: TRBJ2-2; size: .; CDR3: ASSRTSGRTTGELF
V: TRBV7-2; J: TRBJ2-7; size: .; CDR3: ASSLVGGRAVHEQY
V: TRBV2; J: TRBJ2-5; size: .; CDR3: ASESGSMIETQY
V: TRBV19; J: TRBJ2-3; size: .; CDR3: ASSRTGLSTDTQY
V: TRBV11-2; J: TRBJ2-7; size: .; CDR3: ASSRNRDANYEQY
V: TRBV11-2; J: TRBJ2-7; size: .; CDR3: ASSLDLGELYEQY
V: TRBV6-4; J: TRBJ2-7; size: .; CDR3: ASTYSGTDKIYEQY
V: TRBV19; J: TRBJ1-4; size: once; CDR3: ASSGRTGNEKLF
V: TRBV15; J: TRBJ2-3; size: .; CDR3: ATSRDSSTSR
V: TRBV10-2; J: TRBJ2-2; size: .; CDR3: ASRGGLSNTGELF
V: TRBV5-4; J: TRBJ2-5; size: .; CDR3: ASSQTSGNPGETQY
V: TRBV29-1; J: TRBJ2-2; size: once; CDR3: SVGGTGAGELF
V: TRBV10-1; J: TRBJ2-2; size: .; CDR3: ASSESRAGGTGELF
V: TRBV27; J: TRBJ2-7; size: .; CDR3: ASSLLQREGRNEQY
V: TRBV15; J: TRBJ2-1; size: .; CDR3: ATSRDSGGYNEQF
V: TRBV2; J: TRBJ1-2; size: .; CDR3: ASSSPGQGHYGYT
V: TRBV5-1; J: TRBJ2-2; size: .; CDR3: ASSLLGHQNTGELF
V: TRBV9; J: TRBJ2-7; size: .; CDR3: ASSVGLANYEQY
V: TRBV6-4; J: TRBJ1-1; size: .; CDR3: ASSLEWNTEAF
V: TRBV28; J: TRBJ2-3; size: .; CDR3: ASSLMRGPTDTQY
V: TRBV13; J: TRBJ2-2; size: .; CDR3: ASSSLTGHGELF
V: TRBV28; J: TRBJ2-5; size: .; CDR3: ASRRPGETQY
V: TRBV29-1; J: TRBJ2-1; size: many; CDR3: SVWFGAAGDEQF
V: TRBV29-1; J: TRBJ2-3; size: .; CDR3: SVNREDTQY